The clone carrying this T cell receptor beta chain was recorded only once. The data originate from a study of blood T cell repertoires in COVID-19. Study-level information: Whether acute or convalescent, the COVID-19 samples came from the United States, Italy and Spain. T cells, B-cell-depleted T cells, or PBMCs supplied cDNA or gDNA.

Per the authors' pipeline: Amplifying reference gene primers gave estimates of nucleated cell counts. Clones were read by immunoSEQ multiplex PCR, and TCRdb kept only the in-frame ones, dropping some. The V and J calls and the clone size are those of that table, but D and trimming were determined from the DNA. The sample carries about 240,000 clones, around 86% recorded once. Participants were placed into cohorts based on the clinical history they reported. V was cut by 4 bases and J by 4 bases, with 14 bases left in between. CDR3 length: 15 amino acids. Germline assignment: CDR1 SGHDN and CDR2 FVKESK.

The chain carries TRBV14 and TRBJ1-3; D is perhaps TRBD1 (6 bases). The origin of this receptor is a woman between 40 and 55 years old with acute COVID-19. Source material: PBMCs or T cells enriched from blood (not recorded which). The CDR3 nucleotides read TGTGCCAGCAGCCGGACCAGGGGTTTCGGAAACACCATATATTTT. The encoded protein is CASSRTRGFGNTIYF. Full variable domain (missing parts from reference TRBV14 and TRBJ1-3): EAGVTQFPSHSVIEKGQTVTLRCDPISGHDNLYWYRRVMGKEIKFLLHFVKESKQDESGMPNNRFLAERTGGTYSTLKVQPAELEDSGVYFCASSRTRGFGNTIYFGEGSWLTVV.